What follows are 25 T cell receptor beta chains derived from one specimen sequenced in a study of technical replicates of blood from a few donors. TCRdb's copy holds only in-frame clones and misses some; the assay was immunoSEQ multiplex PCR. Found here are about 83,000 clones, roughly 94% of them singletons; the top ten hold approximately 0.25%. Specimen: T cells isolated from PBMCs. The receptors stem from a human donor in good health.

V and J are TRBV19 and TRBJ2-3, with 11 nucleotides matching TRBD2. After removal of 7 bases from V and 1 base from J, the junction contained 4 bases not matched to a gene. Germline CDR1 is LNHDA and CDR2 is SQIVND (reference sequence). The CDR3 has 15 amino acids. The CDR3 DNA sequence: TGTGCCAGTAAAAAGACTAGCGGGGGCACAGATACGCAGTATTTT. Amino acids: CASKKTSGGTDTQYF.

This clone was seen once. The chain combines TRBV6-1 with TRBJ1-2; tentatively, D is TRBD1 (6 bases). CDR1 is MNHNS, CDR2 SASEGT, per germline. The CDR3 has 14 residues. V shed 4 bases and J shed 4 bases, with 13 bases lying between them. Here the CDR3 DNA reads TGTGCCAGCAGTGGAACGACAGGCCCCTATGGCTACACCTTC. This encodes CASSGTTGPYGYTF.

This chain joins TRBV7-2 and TRBJ2-5; D not certain. Trimming cost V 5 bases and J 4 bases, with 14 bases left between them. CDR3 length equals 14 residues. The V gene's germline CDR1 is SGHTA and CDR2 FQGNSA. CDR3 sequence: CASSKTSVAETQYF. CDR3 in DNA: TGTGCCAGCAGCAAGACCTCGGTAGCAGAGACCCAGTACTTC.

This chain uses TRBV6-5 with TRBJ2-7, with 10 positions matching TRBD1. This CDR3 is built from 16 residues. Germline CDR1 and CDR2: MNHEY and SVGAGI. V lost 0 bases, J lost 6 bases, and 8 bases stayed unmatched. The CDR3 DNA reads TGTGCCAGCAGTTACTCCATCGGGACAGGGGTCTCCGAGCAGTACTTC. This codes for CASSYSIGTGVSEQYF.

As DNA, the CDR3 is TGTGCCAGCAGCTCCGTGGCCGGGGACCAAGAGACCCAGTACTTC. Translating it yields CASSSVAGDQETQYF. V is TRBV5-6 and J is TRBJ2-5, with a tentative D call TRBD2 (5 bases). V dropped 3 bases and J dropped 0 bases, with 12 bases sitting between them. CDR1 and CDR2 (germline): SGHDT, YYEEEE. This CDR3 is 15 amino acids long.

The chain couples TRBV4-1 to TRBJ1-2; TRBD1 matches at 7 bases. CDR3 length: 15 amino acids. With 1 base clipped from V and 2 bases from J, the junction kept 4 bases outside the gene matches. The germline V gene encodes CDR1 MGHRA and CDR2 YSYEKL. CDR3 in amino acids: CASSQGTGVNYGYTF. DNA for the CDR3: TGCGCCAGCAGCCAAGGCACAGGGGTCAACTATGGCTACACCTTC.

The chain has TRBV5-4 and TRBJ1-1; 9 bases match TRBD1. Germline V gene data show CDR1 as SGHNT and CDR2 as YYREEE (reference sequence). V shed 4 bases, J shed 6 bases, and the junction held 10 bases outside the gene matches. The CDR3 is 15 amino acids. The CDR3 bases are TGTGCCAGCAGCCCGGACAGGGGCGGGGGCTCTGAAGCTTTCTTT. It yields the protein CASSPDRGGGSEAFF. The entire variable domain, with the rest obtained from reference TRBV5-4 and TRBJ1-1, is as follows: ETGVTQSPTHLIKTRGQQVTLRCSSQSGHNTVSWYQQALGQGPQFIFQYYREEENGRGNFPPRFSGLQFPNYSSELNVNALELDDSALYLCASSPDRGGGSEAFFGQGTRLTVV.

The chain combines TRBV30 with TRBJ1-1; 9 bases map to TRBD1. Germline values: CDR1 GTSNPN, CDR2 SVGIG (reference sequence). After removal of 3 bases from V and 2 bases from J, the junction contained 16 bases not matched to a gene. This CDR3 is built from 18 residues. Here the CDR3 DNA reads TGTGCCTGGAGGAGGCCGGGACAGGGCGACTTTGAAAACACTGAAGCTTTCTTT. This codes for CAWRRPGQGDFENTEAFF.

This chain joins TRBV27 and TRBJ2-1, with 7 nucleotides matching TRBD1. CDR1 is MNHEY, CDR2 SMNVEV, per germline (reference sequence). V trimming: 6 bases; J trimming: 2 bases; junction bases outside the gene matches: 4. CDR3 length: 14 amino acids. CDR3 in DNA: TGTGCCAGCAGGGTTGGACAGGCCTACAATGAGCAGTTCTTC. It is translated as CASRVGQAYNEQFF.

With regard to this clone: Distinct nucleotide sequences in the sample also encode this CDR3. The chain couples TRBV7-9 to TRBJ2-7, with TRBD2 identical over 8 bases. Trimming removed 2 bases from V and 4 bases from J; junction bases left unmatched: 1. This CDR3 comprises 13 residues. Per germline, CDR1 SEHNR and CDR2 FQNEAQ (reference sequence). CDR3 bases: TGTGCCAGCAGCTTAAGCGGGAGTTACGAGCAGTACTTC. Translation gives CASSLSGSYEQYF. Combining the CDR3 with reference TRBV7-9 and TRBJ2-7 gives the whole variable domain DTGVSQNPRHKITKRGQNVTFRCDPISEHNRLYWYRQTLGQGPEFLTYFQNEAQLEKSRLLSDRFSAERPKGSFSTLEIQRTEQGDSAMYLCASSLSGSYEQYFGPGTRLTVT.

This chain links TRBV7-9 with TRBJ2-7; a weak D match, TRBD1 (5 bases). The CDR3 has 13 amino acids. Deletions cut 1 base from V and 3 bases from J, with 7 bases between. The germline V gene has CDR1 SEHNR and CDR2 FQNEAQ (reference sequence). As DNA, the CDR3 is TGTGCCAGCAGCTTAGACAGGAGCTACGAGCAGTACTTC. It translates to CASSLDRSYEQYF.

The chain recombines TRBV9 with TRBJ2-1, with 7 nucleotides matching TRBD2. Germline V lookup: CDR1 SGDLS, CDR2 YYNGEE. The V segment lost 0 bases and the J segment 3 bases; nucleotides outside the gene matches: 6. CDR3 size: 16 residues. CDR3 nucleotides: TGTGCCAGCAGCGTAGACCCTAGCGGCTACTACAATGAGCAGTTCTTC. Residues: CASSVDPSGYYNEQFF. The variable domain in full, with the rest retrieved from reference TRBV9 and TRBJ2-1, is DSGVTQTPKHLITATGQRVTLRCSPRSGDLSVYWYQQSLDQGLQFLIQYYNGEERAKGNILERFSAQQFPDLHSELNLSSLELGDSALYFCASSVDPSGYYNEQFFGPGTRLTVL.

This chain joins TRBV7-3 and TRBJ1-1; D might be TRBD1 (5 bases). V was trimmed by 5 bases and J by 6 bases, leaving 13 bases between them. This CDR3 comprises 13 residues. In germline, CDR1 is SGHTA, CDR2 FQGTGA. CDR3 region: CASSIGGTAEAFF. The CDR3 DNA reads TGTGCCAGCAGCATAGGCGGGACGGCTGAAGCTTTCTTT. Using reference TRBV7-3 and TRBJ1-1 for the parts outside the CDR3, the full variable domain is GAGVSQTPSNKVTEKGKYVELRCDPISGHTALYWYRQSLGQGPEFLIYFQGTGAADDSGLPNDRFFAVRPEGSVSTLKIQRTERGDSAVYLCASSIGGTAEAFFGQGTRLTVV.

The sample holds one count of this clone. The V gene is TRBV5-8, the J gene TRBJ1-4, with 11 positions matching TRBD1. V was clipped by 2 bases and J by 1 base; unmatched bases: 1. CDR1 and CDR2 from the germline V gene are SGHTS and YDEGEE. This CDR3 is 16 amino acids long. The CDR3: CASSFGTGGTNEKLFF. As DNA, the CDR3 is TGTGCCAGCAGCTTCGGGACAGGGGGAACTAATGAAAAACTGTTTTTT.

The rearrangement links TRBV7-9 to TRBJ2-1; 8 bases are shared with TRBD2. This CDR3 region has 14 residues. Per germline, CDR1 SEHNR and CDR2 FQNEAQ (reference sequence). V was pared by 8 bases and J by 10 bases, with 13 bases of the junction left unmatched. The CDR3 protein is CASEISGSFREQFF. Written as DNA, the CDR3 is TGTGCCAGCGAAATAAGCGGGAGCTTCCGCGAGCAGTTCTTC.

This rearrangement joins TRBV4-1 to TRBJ1-4; 8 bases line up with TRBD1. Germline V lookup: CDR1 MGHRA, CDR2 YSYEKL. V was clipped by 0 bases and J by 8 bases; unmatched bases: 5. This CDR3 comprises 15 residues. The CDR3 DNA is TGCGCCAGCAGCCAAGAGACAGGGGACGGAGAAAAACTGTTTTTT. Protein sequence: CASSQETGDGEKLFF.

The CDR3 loop reads CASSAPQAQETQYF. CDR3 in DNA: TGTGCCAGCAGCGCCCCTCAGGCGCAAGAGACCCAGTACTTC. The rearrangement links TRBV7-9 to TRBJ2-5; no clear D. Between the trimmed V and J ends, which lost 5 bases and 2 bases, there was a span of 12 bases. Germline CDR1 reads SEHNR; CDR2 reads FQNEAQ (reference sequence). This CDR3 spans 14 amino acids.

The chain combines TRBV6-1 with TRBJ1-6; D is possibly TRBD1 (5 bases). The CDR3 is made up of 15 amino acids. The germline V gene has CDR1 MNHNS and CDR2 SASEGT. V lost 2 bases to trimming and J lost 10 bases, with 15 bases between them. DNA of the CDR3: TGTGCCAGCAGTGAATTTGGGGGGGTTCAATCACCCCTCCACTTT. Protein sequence: CASSEFGGVQSPLHF.

This chain links TRBV5-1 with TRBJ2-3; 11 bases are a match to TRBD2. J was trimmed by 4 bases and V by 3 bases; bases with no gene match: 4. The length of the CDR3 is 15 residues. Germline V lookup: CDR1 SGHRS, CDR2 YFSETQ. CDR3 in DNA: TGCGCCAGCAGCTCCACTAGCGGGGGTGCAGATACGCAGTATTTT. Its translation is CASSSTSGGADTQYF.

The V call is TRBV13, the J call TRBJ1-2; D call uncertain. Germline-derived CDR1 and CDR2 are PRHDT and FYEKMQ (reference sequence). The CDR3 is 12 residues long. The V end lost 2 bases, the J end lost 4 bases, and 5 bases lay between the germline ends. The DNA for the CDR3 is TGTGCCAGCAGCTTACAGGCCTATGGCTACACCTTC. Protein: CASSLQAYGYTF.

The gene calls are TRBV6-1 and TRBJ2-7, with D perhaps matching TRBD2 (5 bases). The CDR3 has 15 amino acids. Germline V lookup: CDR1 MNHNS, CDR2 SASEGT. The V gene lost 10 bases and the J gene lost 0 bases, with 19 bases spanning the gap. In DNA form, the CDR3 reads TGTGCCATTCTAAATCCGGGAAGGTACTCCTACGAGCAGTACTTC. This translates into CAILNPGRYSYEQYF.

CDR3 in DNA: TGTGCCAGCAGCTTAGATAAGGGGGCGGGTGGCTACACCTTC. This codes for CASSLDKGAGGYTF. This chain joins TRBV7-6 and TRBJ1-2; 7 nucleotides match TRBD1. Germline lookup yields CDR1 SGHVS and CDR2 FNYEAQ. The CDR3 runs to 14 residues. V lost 1 base, J lost 7 bases, and 6 bases stayed unmatched. The whole variable domain, remainder taken from reference TRBV7-6 and TRBJ1-2, is GAGVSQSPRYKVTKRGQDVALRCDPISGHVSLYWYRQALGQGPEFLTYFNYEAQQDKSGLPNDRFSAERPEGSISTLTIQRTEQRDSAMYRCASSLDKGAGGYTFGSGTRLTVV.

The genes are TRBV5-8 and TRBJ2-1; 8 bases match TRBD1. The V and J ends lost 3 bases and 2 bases, in that order; junction bases with no gene match: 4. CDR1 is SGHTS, CDR2 YDEGEE, per germline. The CDR3 has 15 residues. The CDR3 reads CASSWGTGAYNEQFF. The CDR3, as DNA: TGTGCCAGCAGCTGGGGGACAGGAGCCTACAATGAGCAGTTCTTC.

The V and J genes are TRBV7-9 and TRBJ2-7; maybe TRBD2 (5 bases). The CDR3 sequence is 13 residues long. The V gene lost 1 base and the J gene lost 3 bases, with 7 bases spanning the gap. Germline assignment: CDR1 SEHNR and CDR2 FQNEAQ (reference sequence). The CDR3 loop reads CASSLEEVYEQYF. The CDR3, as DNA: TGTGCCAGCAGCTTAGAGGAGGTCTACGAGCAGTACTTC.

This clone appeared once. The chain has TRBV28 and TRBJ2-7; D may be TRBD1 (6 bases). The V end was cut by 5 bases, the J end by 5 bases, with 16 bases between. The CDR3 runs 14 residues. CDR1 MDHEN and CDR2 SYDVKM come from the germline V gene. The CDR3 loop is CASSKTDSQDEQYF. The CDR3 DNA sequence: TGTGCCAGCAGTAAGACGGACAGCCAGGACGAGCAGTACTTC. The whole variable domain, remainder taken from reference TRBV28 and TRBJ2-7, is DVKVTQSSRYLVKRTGEKVFLECVQDMDHENMFWYRQDPGLGLRLIYFSYDVKMKEKGDIPEGYSVSREKKERFSLILESASTNQTSMYLCASSKTDSQDEQYFGPGTRLTVT.